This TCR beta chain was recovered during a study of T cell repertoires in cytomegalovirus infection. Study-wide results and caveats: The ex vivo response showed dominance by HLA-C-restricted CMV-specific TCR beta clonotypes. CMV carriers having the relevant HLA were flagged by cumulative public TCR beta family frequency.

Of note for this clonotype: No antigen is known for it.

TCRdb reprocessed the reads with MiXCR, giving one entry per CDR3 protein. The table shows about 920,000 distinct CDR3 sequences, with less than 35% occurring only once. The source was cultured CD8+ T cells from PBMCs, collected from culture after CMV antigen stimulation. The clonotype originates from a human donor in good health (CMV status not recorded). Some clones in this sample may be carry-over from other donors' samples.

The CDR3 DNA reads as TGTGCCAGCTCCCCAAATCGCCGGGGGCTCTATGGCTACACCTTC. Translated: CASSPNRRGLYGYTF. The genes are TRBV6-5 and TRBJ1-2; weak D call: TRBD1 (6 bases). Germline-derived CDR1 and CDR2 are MNHEY and SVGAGI. The V end lost 8 bases, the J end lost 4 bases, and 20 bases lay between the germline ends. The CDR3 is made up of 15 amino acids.